The clone carrying this TCR beta chain is classed as medium-sized. Antigen specificity is unknown. This sample is part of a study of OX40 agonist ivuxolimab in advanced cancers. For the study at large: Every patient in dose escalation had hepatocellular carcinoma, melanoma, renal cell or head and neck cancer.

Exclusion applied to patients with autoimmune disease history or systemic immunosuppression. Baseline was the first blood sampling point, followed by cycle 4 day 1 and cycle 7 day 1. Study-level results: Among T cells, CD8+ cells averaged more expanded clones than CD4+ cells.

From germline, CDR1 is SGHTA and CDR2 FQGTGA. V lost 5 bases to trimming and J lost 9 bases, with 22 bases between them. CDR3 length: 15 residues. The method was immunoSEQ multiplex PCR; TCRdb's version includes in-frame clones alone and lacks a portion of them. Counted here are more than 30,000 clones, approximately 90% occurring once; the ten biggest clones make up approximately 9.7%. This chain joins TRBV7-3 and TRBJ1-2; maybe TRBD1 (5 bases). This specimen consisted of CD4+ or CD8+ T cells sorted from blood, obtained in a trial of the OX40 agonist ivuxolimab. The receptor's source is an adult with an advanced solid tumor such as melanoma, head and neck, liver or kidney cancer. In nucleotides, the CDR3 is TGTGCCAGCAGCCCAAATGGGGGAGGGATAGGTAGCTACACCTTC. This encodes CASSPNGGGIGSYTF.